The 32 T cell receptor beta chains given below trace back to one sample, sequenced in a study of blood T cell repertoires in COVID-19. Assay used: immunoSEQ multiplex PCR; TCRdb lists only in-frame clones, some missing. This sample carries some 260,000 clones, about 80% of them seen once, and the ten largest clones take approximately 3.2%. Sequencing was performed on peripheral blood. These receptors came from a woman of 80 years or more with acute or convalescent COVID-19.

The chain uses TRBV12-5 and TRBJ1-3; D remains unclear. From germline, CDR1 is LGHNT and CDR2 FRNRAP. V dropped 0 bases and J dropped 5 bases, with 11 bases sitting between them. This CDR3 is 15 amino acids long. The CDR3 reads CASGLVTAPRNTIYF. CDR3 in DNA: TGTGCTAGTGGTTTGGTAACTGCACCTAGAAACACCATATATTTT.

The chain links TRBV6-5 to TRBJ1-6; D is possibly TRBD1 (6 bases). Trimming pared 0 bases from V and 12 bases from J, leaving 18 bases between. The CDR3 is 16 residues long. Per the germline V gene, CDR1 is MNHEY and CDR2 is SVGAGI. The CDR3 DNA sequence: TGTGCCAGCAGTTACTCTGGGGGCAGGGCGGTCCTACCCCTCCACTTT. Protein sequence: CASSYSGGRAVLPLHF.

The rearrangement joins TRBV6-2 or TRBV6-3 to TRBJ1-2; maybe TRBD1 (6 bases). Germline V lookup: CDR1 MNHEY, CDR2 SVGEGT. The V and J ends lost 6 bases and 5 bases respectively, with 19 bases between them. CDR3 length: 15 residues. CDR3 sequence: CASSPTGQRGYGYTF. As DNA, the CDR3 is TGTGCCAGCAGCCCTACTGGACAGCGGGGGTATGGCTACACCTTC.

This chain links TRBV19 with TRBJ2-3; D call uncertain. V lost 3 bases and J lost 1, with 14 bases in between. This CDR3 is 16 amino acids long. Germline V gene sequence: CDR1 LNHDA, CDR2 SQIVND (reference sequence). The CDR3 DNA follows: TGTGCCAGTAGTATTGAGTCGCGCTCTGGCACAGATACGCAGTATTTT. Its translation: CASSIESRSGTDTQYF. Full variable domain (missing parts from reference TRBV19 and TRBJ2-3): DGGITQSPKYLFRKEGQNVTLSCEQNLNHDAMYWYRQDPGQGLRLIYYSQIVNDFQKGDIAEGYSVSREKKESFPLTVTSAQKNPTAFYLCASSIESRSGTDTQYFGPGTRLTVL.

V and J are TRBV7-9 and TRBJ1-4; TRBD1 agrees at 7 bases. Trimming removed 6 bases from V and 6 bases from J; junction bases left unmatched: 4. The V gene's germline CDR1 is SEHNR and CDR2 FQNEAQ (reference sequence). The CDR3 loop spans 13 amino acids. CDR3 protein: CASRRDSHEKLFF. CDR3 sequence (DNA): TGTGCCAGCAGGAGGGACAGTCATGAAAAACTGTTTTTT.

The rearrangement links TRBV5-1 to TRBJ2-5, with D possibly being TRBD2 (7 bases). Per germline, CDR1 SGHRS and CDR2 YFSETQ. Trimming took 6 bases from V and 5 from J, leaving 20 bases between them. The CDR3 runs to 15 residues. The CDR3 nucleotides read TGCGCCAGCACCCCGGGCCGGGGGGCGCGGGAGACCCAGTACTTC. Amino acids: CASTPGRGARETQYF.

The V gene is TRBV6-5, the J gene TRBJ2-1; 8 bases map to TRBD2. Per germline, CDR1 MNHEY and CDR2 SVGAGI. The CDR3 covers 15 residues. Trimming removed 4 bases from V and 5 bases from J; junction bases left unmatched: 7. The CDR3 DNA sequence: TGTGCCAGCAGTTCCAGCGGGGGAAGACACAATGAGCAGTTCTTC. It specifies CASSSSGGRHNEQFF.

This clone appeared a single time. The chain combines TRBV28 with TRBJ2-1; tentative D call: TRBD2 (7 bases). With 8 bases removed from V and 8 bases from J, the gap between germline ends came to 13 bases. CDR3 length: 12 residues. Germline CDR1 reads MDHEN; CDR2 reads SYDVKM. The CDR3 loop reads CASRGARHEQFF. The DNA of the CDR3 is TGTGCCAGCCGGGGGGCCAGACATGAGCAGTTCTTC.

This clone was seen more than once but under ten times. The V call is TRBV5-1, the J call TRBJ2-5; D not certain. Germline values: CDR1 SGHRS, CDR2 YFSETQ. CDR3 length: 13 amino acids. V was trimmed by 0 bases and J by 2 bases, leaving 5 bases between them. The CDR3, as DNA: TGCGCCAGCAGCTTGGACCAGCAAGAGACCCAGTACTTC. Its protein product is CASSLDQQETQYF.

The CDR3 DNA follows: TGTGCCAGCAGCTCAAGAAGGACTAGCCACATTCAGTACTTC. Translation gives CASSSRRTSHIQYF. The chain couples TRBV11-2 to TRBJ2-4; 8 nucleotides align to TRBD2. The CDR3 has 14 residues. Germline lookup yields CDR1 SGHAT and CDR2 FQNNGV. Losses at the gene ends were 4 bases for V and 8 bases for J; bases not matched to a gene: 7.

V usage is TRBV4-1 and J usage is TRBJ2-4; the D gene is possibly TRBD1 (6 bases). V lost 4 bases to trimming and J lost 6 bases, with 13 bases between them. The CDR3 has 14 amino acids. From germline, CDR1 is MGHRA and CDR2 YSYEKL. CDR3 coding DNA: TGCGCCAGCAGCCCCATGGGGGCGGCAAACATTCAGTACTTC. Its translation: CASSPMGAANIQYF.

The chain combines TRBV18 with TRBJ1-1; no firm D call. Trimming took 1 base from V and 1 from J, leaving 10 bases between them. The CDR3 is 15 residues long. Germline V gene sequence: CDR1 KGHSH, CDR2 LQKENI. The CDR3 loop reads CASSPQAGENTEAFF. CDR3 DNA: TGTGCCAGCTCACCACAGGCGGGAGAGAACACTGAAGCTTTCTTT.

As DNA, the CDR3 is TGTGCCAGCAGCCAGACAGGGGCTGAAGCTTTCTTT. This sequence encodes CASSQTGAEAFF. The chain is built from TRBV12-3 or TRBV12-4 and TRBJ1-1, with 8 bases fitting TRBD1. The CDR3 runs 12 residues. J lost 6 bases, V lost 6 bases, and 3 bases had no gene match.

The chain is built from TRBV10-3 and TRBJ1-3, with 7 bases aligning to TRBD1. This CDR3 is 13 amino acids long. The junction had 4 bases not matched to a gene; V was cut back by 9 bases and J by 2 bases. CDR1 ENHRY and CDR2 SYGVKD come from the germline V gene. CDR3 DNA sequence: TGTGCCATGGCAGGGGGAGCTGGAAACACCATATATTTT. It is translated as CAMAGGAGNTIYF.

V usage is TRBV11-2 and J usage is TRBJ2-7; possibly TRBD1 for D (5 bases). Trimming shortened V by 5 bases and J by 0 bases, and 14 bases separated the two germline ends. The CDR3 has 15 amino acids. Germline-derived CDR1 and CDR2 are SGHAT and FQNNGV. The CDR3 DNA is TGTGCCAGCAGCCTACAGGCCCCTAGCTCCTACGAGCAGTACTTC. It is translated as CASSLQAPSSYEQYF.

V is TRBV9 and J is TRBJ1-2; 9 bases map to TRBD1. This CDR3 comprises 15 residues. In germline, CDR1 is SGDLS, CDR2 YYNGEE. V gave up 0 bases and J gave up 4 bases; unmatched junction bases: 4. CDR3 nucleotide sequence: TGTGCCAGCAGCGTAGGAGGGACAGGGAGCTATGGCTACACCTTC. Amino acids: CASSVGGTGSYGYTF.

The chain employs TRBV7-2 and TRBJ2-3, with 8 bases aligning to TRBD2. CDR1 SGHTA and CDR2 FQGNSA come from the germline V gene. CDR3 size: 16 residues. With 6 bases clipped from V and 4 bases from J, the junction kept 12 bases outside the gene matches. The CDR3 region has the DNA TGTGCCAGCAGACGGGGCGGCGGGGGGCGTCCAGATACGCAGTATTTT. Protein product: CASRRGGGGRPDTQYF.

The V and J genes are TRBV5-1 and TRBJ1-5; 7 bases line up with TRBD1. Losses at the gene ends were 5 bases for V and 7 bases for J; bases not matched to a gene: 12. The CDR3 runs to 15 residues. The germline CDR1 and CDR2 sequences are SGHRS and YFSETQ. The CDR3 coding sequence is TGCGCCAGCAGTCCTACAGGGGACTGGATGCAGCCCCAGCATTTT. The encoded protein is CASSPTGDWMQPQHF.

This clone was seen a few times. The chain combines TRBV5-5 with TRBJ1-4; maybe TRBD1 (5 bases). V was shortened by 5 bases and J by 6 bases, with 20 bases between the two germline ends. Looked up from germline, CDR1 is SGHKS and CDR2 is YYEKEE (reference sequence). The CDR3 sequence is 16 residues long. In nucleotides, the CDR3 is TGTGCCAGCAGGCCGGGGGACGGGCCGATCCATGAAAAACTGTTTTTT. It codes for CASRPGDGPIHEKLFF.

This clone is a singleton in its sample. The chain combines TRBV28 with TRBJ2-3; 7 bases map to TRBD2. This CDR3 is 16 amino acids long. Per germline, CDR1 MDHEN and CDR2 SYDVKM. The J segment lost 2 bases and the V segment lost 1 base, leaving 6 bases of the junction unmatched. In nucleotides, the CDR3 is TGTGCCAGCAGTTTATTATCTAGCGGAATCACAGATACGCAGTATTTT. This codes for CASSLLSSGITDTQYF. The entire variable domain, with the rest obtained from reference TRBV28 and TRBJ2-3, is as follows: DVKVTQSSRYLVKRTGEKVFLECVQDMDHENMFWYRQDPGLGLRLIYFSYDVKMKEKGDIPEGYSVSREKKERFSLILESASTNQTSMYLCASSLLSSGITDTQYFGPGTRLTVL.

Details on this clone: The identical CDR3 is also encoded by other nucleotide sequences in the sample. The chain links TRBV7-2 to TRBJ2-1; tentative D call: TRBD2 (5 bases). V lost 0 bases to trimming and J lost 1 base, with 10 bases between them. Germline V gives CDR1 SGHTA, CDR2 FQGNSA. The CDR3 contains 16 residues. The CDR3 here is CASSLAGSGSYNEQFF. CDR3 coding DNA: TGTGCCAGCAGCTTAGCGGGGAGCGGATCCTACAATGAGCAGTTCTTC.

This sequence joins TRBV7-9 and TRBJ1-5; TRBD1 matches 9 bases. This CDR3 is 15 amino acids long. V was pared by 5 bases and J by 3 bases, with 5 bases of the junction left unmatched. Germline V gene sequence: CDR1 SEHNR, CDR2 FQNEAQ (reference sequence). The CDR3 DNA is TGTGCCAGCAGCCTCGGACAGGGGATCAATCAGCCCCAGCATTTT. It codes for CASSLGQGINQPQHF.

This clone occurred a few times. The chain employs TRBV5-5 and TRBJ1-5; D not certain. The CDR3 is made up of 13 amino acids. Between the trimmed V and J ends, which lost 0 bases and 3 bases, there was a span of 4 bases. Germline V gene data show CDR1 as SGHKS and CDR2 as YYEKEE (reference sequence). The CDR3 coding sequence is TGTGCCAGCAGCTTGGCCATCAATCAGCCCCAGCATTTT. Translating gives CASSLAINQPQHF.

The rearrangement uses TRBV11-2 and TRBJ2-2, with TRBD2 identical over 7 bases. V dropped 6 bases and J dropped 6; count of bases not matched to a gene: 10. This CDR3 contains 15 residues. CDR1 SGHAT and CDR2 FQNNGV come from the germline V gene. The DNA of the CDR3 is TGTGCCAGCAGTCCCCCCCGGGGGGTCTCCGGGGAGCTGTTTTTT. Translating it yields CASSPPRGVSGELFF.

This clone was observed a handful of times. This chain joins TRBV4-1 and TRBJ1-5; D perhaps matches TRBD1 (5 bases). V lost 3 bases and J lost 6, with 12 bases in between. This CDR3 has 14 amino acids. The germline V gene encodes CDR1 MGHRA and CDR2 YSYEKL. In DNA form, the CDR3 reads TGCGCCAGCAGCCAGGCTCAGGGTGGTCAGCCCCAGCATTTT. Residues: CASSQAQGGQPQHF.

Turning to this clone: Other DNA sequences from this sample encode an identical CDR3 as well. The chain joins TRBV3-1 (or the pseudogene TRBV3-2) to TRBJ1-5; no definite D call. The germline V gene encodes CDR1 LGHDT and CDR2 YNNKEL (reference sequence). The CDR3 covers 13 residues. Trimming shortened V by 1 base and J by 4 bases, and 5 bases separated the two germline ends. The CDR3 DNA follows: TGTGCCAGCAGCCAAGCCGGGAATCAGCCCCAGCATTTT. The encoded protein is CASSQAGNQPQHF.

Of note for this clone: The sample contains more than one DNA sequence encoding this CDR3. The chain joins TRBV3-1 (or the pseudogene TRBV3-2) to TRBJ2-5; unclear D gene. V lost 3 bases to trimming and J lost 4 bases, with 3 bases between them. In germline, CDR1 is LGHDT, CDR2 YNNKEL (reference sequence). This CDR3 is built from 11 residues. DNA for the CDR3: TGTGCCAGCAGCCAGAGAGAGACCCAGTACTTC. Its protein product is CASSQRETQYF.

This clone was found once. This sequence joins TRBV7-9 and TRBJ1-1, with D possibly TRBD1 on 5 matching bases. V gave up 3 bases and J gave up 5 bases, with 13 bases separating them. Germline values: CDR1 SEHNR, CDR2 FQNEAQ (reference sequence). The CDR3 loop spans 14 amino acids. The CDR3 here is CASSFGQGETEAFF. The CDR3 DNA reads TGTGCCAGCAGCTTCGGTCAGGGTGAGACTGAAGCTTTCTTT.

This clone was seen more than once but under ten times. The chain recombines TRBV2 with TRBJ1-2; no definite D call. The V and J ends lost 3 bases and 4 bases respectively, with 9 bases between them. Germline CDR1 reads SNHLY; CDR2 reads FYNNEI. The CDR3 extends over 13 amino acids. The CDR3 protein is CASSESQVYGYTF. The CDR3 coding sequence is TGTGCCAGCAGTGAGTCGCAGGTCTATGGCTACACCTTC.

CDR3: CASSTGQTYEQYF. The CDR3 DNA reads as TGTGCCAGCAGCACGGGACAAACCTACGAGCAGTACTTC. V is TRBV5-6 and J is TRBJ2-7; D perhaps matches TRBD1 (6 bases). The CDR3 is 13 amino acids. The V and J ends lost 4 bases and 2 bases respectively, with 10 bases between them. Looked up from germline, CDR1 is SGHDT and CDR2 is YYEEEE.

The chain couples TRBV9 to TRBJ1-1, with a tentative D call TRBD1 (5 bases). Trimming took 0 bases from V and 0 from J, leaving 12 bases between them. Germline loops: CDR1 SGDLS, CDR2 YYNGEE. The CDR3 loop spans 16 amino acids. The CDR3 here is CASSVGYQGLNTEAFF. CDR3 nucleotide sequence: TGTGCCAGCAGCGTAGGTTATCAGGGTCTGAACACTGAAGCTTTCTTT.

To note about this clone: Other nucleotide sequences in the sample specify the same CDR3. The chain employs TRBV7-2 and TRBJ2-5; TRBD1 agrees at 9 bases. The V segment lost 5 bases and the J segment 2 bases; nucleotides outside the gene matches: 3. There are 14 residues in the CDR3. The germline V gene encodes CDR1 SGHTA and CDR2 FQGNSA. CDR3 DNA sequence: TGTGCCAGCAGCCCCGACAGGGGGCAAGAGACCCAGTACTTC. Residues: CASSPDRGQETQYF.